The 3 T cell receptor beta chains reported below all come from one sample, sequenced in a study of cytomegalovirus exposure and HLA in healthy donors. PCR employed 60 Vbeta and 13 Jbeta primers. Sequencing was performed with immunoSEQ multiplex PCR; in TCRdb, only in-frame clones are kept and a portion is missing. The sample has tens of thousands of clones, 65% to 70% seen once. Sequenced input: PBMCs. Receptors originate from a woman between 25 and 40 years old in good health and CMV-seronegative.

The rearrangement joins TRBV5-5 to TRBJ1-6, with 9 bases aligning to TRBD1. The V gene end was trimmed by 0 bases and the J gene end by 9 bases; junction bases not matched to a gene: 1. The CDR3 length is 14 residues. Germline V gives CDR1 SGHKS, CDR2 YYEKEE (reference sequence). CDR3 protein: CASSLGTGASPLHF. As DNA, the CDR3 is TGTGCCAGCAGCTTGGGGACAGGGGCTTCACCCCTCCACTTT. Complete variable domain (other parts from reference TRBV5-5 and TRBJ1-6): DAGVTQSPTHLIKTRGQQVTLRCSPISGHKSVSWYQQVLGQGPQFIFQYYEKEERGRGNFPDRFSARQFPNYSSELNVNALLLGDSALYLCASSLGTGASPLHFGNGTRLTVT.

A few counts support this clone. CDR3 residues: CASRRDRTENTEAFF. CDR3 DNA: TGTGCCAGCAGGAGGGATCGGACAGAAAACACTGAAGCTTTCTTT. This chain links TRBV2 with TRBJ1-1, with TRBD1 as a possible D gene (6 bases). The V end was cut by 6 bases, the J end by 2 bases, with 16 bases between. CDR1 and CDR2 (germline): SNHLY, FYNNEI. The CDR3 loop spans 15 amino acids.

The chain joins TRBV6-1 to TRBJ2-3; the D is unclear. The germline CDR1 and CDR2 sequences are MNHNS and SASEGT. V lost 4 bases and J lost 2, with 10 bases in between. The length of the CDR3 is 14 residues. CDR3 DNA: TGTGCCAGCAGTGGCCTGCTATCCACAGATACGCAGTATTTT. It is translated as CASSGLLSTDTQYF.